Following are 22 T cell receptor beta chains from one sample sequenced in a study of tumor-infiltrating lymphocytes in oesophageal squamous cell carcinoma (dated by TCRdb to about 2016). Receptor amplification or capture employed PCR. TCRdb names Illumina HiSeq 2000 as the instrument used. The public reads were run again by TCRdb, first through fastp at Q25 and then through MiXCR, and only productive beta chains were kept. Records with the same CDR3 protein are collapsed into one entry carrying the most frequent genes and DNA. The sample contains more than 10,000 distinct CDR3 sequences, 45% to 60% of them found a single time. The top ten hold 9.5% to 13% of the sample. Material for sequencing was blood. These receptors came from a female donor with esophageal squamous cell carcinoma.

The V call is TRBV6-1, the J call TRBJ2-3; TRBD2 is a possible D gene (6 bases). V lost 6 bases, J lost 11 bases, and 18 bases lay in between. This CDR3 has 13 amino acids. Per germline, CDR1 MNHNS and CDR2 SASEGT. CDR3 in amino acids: CASRGGVAYEQYF. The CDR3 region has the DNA TGTGCCAGCAGGGGGGGAGTGGCCTACGAGCAGTATTTT.

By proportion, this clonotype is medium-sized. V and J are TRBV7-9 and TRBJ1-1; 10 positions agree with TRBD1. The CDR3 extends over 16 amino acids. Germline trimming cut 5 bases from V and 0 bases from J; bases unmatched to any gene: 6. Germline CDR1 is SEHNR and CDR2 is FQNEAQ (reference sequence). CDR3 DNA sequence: TGTGCCAGCAGCCACCGGGACAGGGGAATGAACACTGAAGCTTTCTTT. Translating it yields CASSHRDRGMNTEAFF.

CDR3 bases: TGCGCCAGCAGTGAAGGGACAGCCAAAAGGGTAAAGGGGACGCAGTATTTT. It yields the protein CASSEGTAKRVKGTQYF. This rearrangement joins TRBV10-1 to TRBJ2-3; 7 bases agree with TRBD1. This CDR3 comprises 17 residues. Germline values: CDR1 WNHNN, CDR2 SYGVQD (reference sequence). With V trimmed by 3 bases and J by 9 bases, 18 bases remained unmatched.

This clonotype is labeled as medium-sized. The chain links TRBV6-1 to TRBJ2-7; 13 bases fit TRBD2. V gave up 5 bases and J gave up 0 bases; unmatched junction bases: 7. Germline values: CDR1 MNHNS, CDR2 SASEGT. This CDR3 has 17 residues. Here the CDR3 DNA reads TGTGCCAGCAGTTGGGGACTAGCGGGACTAAGCTCCTACGAGCAGTACTTC. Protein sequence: CASSWGLAGLSSYEQYF.

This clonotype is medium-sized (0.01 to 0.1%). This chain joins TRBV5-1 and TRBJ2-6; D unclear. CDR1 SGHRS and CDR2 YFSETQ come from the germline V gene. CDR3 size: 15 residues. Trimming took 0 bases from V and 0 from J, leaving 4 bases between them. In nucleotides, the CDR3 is TGCGCCAGCAGCTTGGGGAACTCTGGGGCCAACGTCCTGACTTTC. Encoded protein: CASSLGNSGANVLTF.

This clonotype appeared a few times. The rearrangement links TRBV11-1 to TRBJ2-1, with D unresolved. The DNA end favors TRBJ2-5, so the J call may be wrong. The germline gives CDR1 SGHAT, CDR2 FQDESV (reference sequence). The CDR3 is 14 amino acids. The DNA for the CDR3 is TGTGCCAGCAGCGACCGTTCTATCCAAGAGACCCAGTACTTC. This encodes CASSDRSIQETQYF.

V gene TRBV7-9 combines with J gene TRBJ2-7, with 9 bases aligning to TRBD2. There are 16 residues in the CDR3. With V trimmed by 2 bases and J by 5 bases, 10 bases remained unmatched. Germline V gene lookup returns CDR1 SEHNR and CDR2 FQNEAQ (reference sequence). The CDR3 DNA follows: TGTGCCAGCAGCTTATCTAGCGGGAAACTCTACAACGAGCAGTACTTC. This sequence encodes CASSLSSGKLYNEQYF.

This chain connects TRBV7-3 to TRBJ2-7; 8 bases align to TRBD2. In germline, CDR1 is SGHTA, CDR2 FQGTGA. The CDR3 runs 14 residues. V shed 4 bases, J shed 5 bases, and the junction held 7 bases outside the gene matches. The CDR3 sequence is CASSSGGAGDEQYF. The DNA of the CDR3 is TGTGCCAGCAGCTCCGGGGGGGCCGGCGACGAGCAGTACTTC.

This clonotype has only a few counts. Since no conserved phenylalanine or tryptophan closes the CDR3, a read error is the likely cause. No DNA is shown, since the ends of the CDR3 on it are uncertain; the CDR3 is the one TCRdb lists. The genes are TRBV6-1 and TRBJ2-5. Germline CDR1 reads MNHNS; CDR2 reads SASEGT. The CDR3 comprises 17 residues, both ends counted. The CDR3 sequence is CASSSEFRSAYGYTFGS.

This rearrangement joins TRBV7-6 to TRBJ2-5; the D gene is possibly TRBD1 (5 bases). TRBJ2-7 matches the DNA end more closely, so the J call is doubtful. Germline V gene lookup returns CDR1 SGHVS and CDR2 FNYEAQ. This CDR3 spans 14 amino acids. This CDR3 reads CASSPDTISYEQYF. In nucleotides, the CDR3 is TGTGCCAGCAGCCCGGACACTATCTCCTACGAGCAGTACTTC.

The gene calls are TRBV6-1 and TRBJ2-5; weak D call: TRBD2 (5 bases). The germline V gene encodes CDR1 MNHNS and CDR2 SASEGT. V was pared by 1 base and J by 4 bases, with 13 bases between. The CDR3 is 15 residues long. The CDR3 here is CASSEGLGAVETQYF. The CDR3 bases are TGTGCCAGCAGTGAAGGCTTAGGAGCGGTAGAGACCCAGTACTTC.

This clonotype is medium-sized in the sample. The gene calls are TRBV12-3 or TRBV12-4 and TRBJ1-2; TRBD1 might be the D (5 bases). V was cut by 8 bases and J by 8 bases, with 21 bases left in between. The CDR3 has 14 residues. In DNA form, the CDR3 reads TGTGCCAGCTGTCCAGAGAGAGGGGCTGACGGCTACACCTTC. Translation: CASCPERGADGYTF.

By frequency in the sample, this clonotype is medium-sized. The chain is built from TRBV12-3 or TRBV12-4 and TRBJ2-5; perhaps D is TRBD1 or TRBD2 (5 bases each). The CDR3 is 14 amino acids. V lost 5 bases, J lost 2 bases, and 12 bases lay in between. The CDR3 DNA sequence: TGTGCCAGCAGTCCCATTGGGGGACAAGAGACCCAGTACTTC. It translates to CASSPIGGQETQYF.

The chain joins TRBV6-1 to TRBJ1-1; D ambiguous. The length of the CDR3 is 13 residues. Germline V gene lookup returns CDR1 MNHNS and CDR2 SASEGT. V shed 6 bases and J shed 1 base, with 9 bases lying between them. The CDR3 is CASRKRENTEAFF. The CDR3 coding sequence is TGTGCCAGCAGGAAACGGGAGAACACTGAAGCTTTCTTT.

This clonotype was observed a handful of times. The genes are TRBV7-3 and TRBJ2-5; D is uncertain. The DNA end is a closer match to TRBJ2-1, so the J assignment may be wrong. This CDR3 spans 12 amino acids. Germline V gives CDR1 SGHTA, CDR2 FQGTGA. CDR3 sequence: CASSLGKNEQFF. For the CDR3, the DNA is TGTGCCAGCAGCTTAGGAAAAAATGAGCAGTTCTTC.

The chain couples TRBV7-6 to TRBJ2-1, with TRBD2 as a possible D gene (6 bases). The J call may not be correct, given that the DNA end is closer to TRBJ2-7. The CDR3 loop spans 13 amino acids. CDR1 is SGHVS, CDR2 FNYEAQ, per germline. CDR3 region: CASSRSGSNEQYF. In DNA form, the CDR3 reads TGTGCCAGCAGCCGGAGCGGGTCAAACGAGCAGTACTTC.

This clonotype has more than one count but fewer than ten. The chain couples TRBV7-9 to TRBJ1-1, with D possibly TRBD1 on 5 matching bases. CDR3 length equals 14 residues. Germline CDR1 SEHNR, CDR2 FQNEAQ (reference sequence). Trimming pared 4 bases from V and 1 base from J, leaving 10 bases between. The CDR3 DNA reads TGTGCCAGCAGCTCCACAGGTGAGAACACTGAAGCTTTCTTT. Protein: CASSSTGENTEAFF.

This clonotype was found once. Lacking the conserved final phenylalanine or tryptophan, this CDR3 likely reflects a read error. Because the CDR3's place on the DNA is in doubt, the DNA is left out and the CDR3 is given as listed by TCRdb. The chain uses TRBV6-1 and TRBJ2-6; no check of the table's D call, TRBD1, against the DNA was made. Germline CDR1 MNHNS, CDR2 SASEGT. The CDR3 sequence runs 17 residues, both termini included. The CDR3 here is CASSTTGTGIVTQYFGA.

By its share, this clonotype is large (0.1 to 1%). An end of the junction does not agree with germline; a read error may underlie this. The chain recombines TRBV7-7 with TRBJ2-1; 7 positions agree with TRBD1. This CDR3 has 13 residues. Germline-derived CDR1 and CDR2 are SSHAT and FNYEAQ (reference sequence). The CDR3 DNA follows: TGTGCTAGCAGCTCGGACAGGAACAATGAGCAGTTCTTC. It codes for CASSSDRNNEQFF.

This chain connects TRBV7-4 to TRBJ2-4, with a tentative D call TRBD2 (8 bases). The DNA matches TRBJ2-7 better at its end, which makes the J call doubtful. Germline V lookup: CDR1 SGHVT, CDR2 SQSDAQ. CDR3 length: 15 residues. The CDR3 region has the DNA TGTGCCAGCAGCTCGCAGGGGGGACTAGGCTACGAGCAGTACTTC. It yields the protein CASSSQGGLGYEQYF.

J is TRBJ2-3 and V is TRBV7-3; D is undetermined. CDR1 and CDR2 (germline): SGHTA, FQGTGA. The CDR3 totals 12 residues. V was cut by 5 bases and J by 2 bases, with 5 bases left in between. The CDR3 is CASSENTDTQYF. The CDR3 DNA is TGTGCCAGCAGCGAAAACACAGATACGCAGTATTTT.

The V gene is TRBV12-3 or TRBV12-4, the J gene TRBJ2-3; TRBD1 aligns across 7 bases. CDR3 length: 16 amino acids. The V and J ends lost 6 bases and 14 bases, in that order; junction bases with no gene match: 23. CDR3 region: CASRLPEQGNTGELYF. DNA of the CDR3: TGTGCCAGCAGACTACCCGAACAGGGGAACACCGGGGAGCTGTATTTT.